What follows are 19 T cell receptor beta chains derived from one specimen sequenced in a study of blood T cells in healthy people across ages. PCR was performed a second time for about 7 to 11 cycles using a sample-barcoded 5' primer and a J-beta primer mix. TCRdb ran MiXCR on the 5' RACE reads and lists one entry per CDR3 protein. Among about 970,000 distinct CDR3 sequences listed, roughly 51% were seen once. The sequencing sample was made of blood. Source of these receptors: a woman aged 60 to 75 in good health.

This clonotype has just a few counts. This chain connects TRBV24-1 to TRBJ2-3; 7 nucleotides agree with TRBD1. This CDR3 contains 15 residues. Germline-derived CDR1 and CDR2 are KGHDR and SFDVKD. With V trimmed by 2 bases and J by 2 bases, 3 bases remained unmatched. CDR3 in amino acids: CATSDSGTATDTQYF. The CDR3 DNA sequence: TGTGCCACCAGTGATTCAGGGACAGCCACAGATACGCAGTATTTT.

This chain joins TRBV6-2 or TRBV6-3 and TRBJ2-7, with a possible D match to TRBD1 (5 bases). V lost 5 bases and J lost 3, with 17 bases in between. CDR3 length: 15 residues. The germline CDR1 and CDR2 sequences are MNHEY and SVGEGT. CDR3 residues: CASSVTRVLDYEQYF. The CDR3 nucleotides are TGTGCCAGCAGTGTAACCAGGGTATTGGACTACGAGCAGTACTTC.

This clonotype turned up a few times. The chain uses TRBV18 and TRBJ2-5, with TRBD1 matching over 9 bases. This CDR3 region has 16 residues. Trimming at V came to 0 bases and at J to 4 bases, leaving 6 bases not matched to a gene. Germline assignment: CDR1 KGHSH and CDR2 LQKENI. As DNA, the CDR3 is TGTGCCAGCTCACCACCCGGGACAGGGTTTGGAGAGACCCAGTACTTC. This encodes CASSPPGTGFGETQYF.

This chain links TRBV7-3 with TRBJ2-7; D is uncertain. V gave up 1 base and J gave up 3 bases, with 10 bases separating them. From germline, CDR1 is SGHTA and CDR2 FQGTGA. The length of the CDR3 is 14 residues. DNA for the CDR3: TGTGCCAGCAGCTTAAAAGGTGGCAGCTACGAGCAGTACTTC. It translates to CASSLKGGSYEQYF.

This chain connects TRBV7-2 to TRBJ1-2, with D unclear. Germline assignment: CDR1 SGHTA and CDR2 FQGNSA. There are 14 residues in the CDR3. V lost 1 base and J 4 bases, leaving 10 bases between the germline ends. CDR3: CASSLDKQIYGYTF. CDR3 nucleotides: TGTGCCAGCAGCTTAGACAAACAGATCTATGGCTACACCTTC.

The chain combines TRBV6-5 with TRBJ2-5, with a weak D call TRBD1 (5 bases). The J call could be wrong; TRBJ2-7 is a better fit for the DNA end. Germline V gene lookup returns CDR1 MNHEY and CDR2 SVGAGI. The CDR3 has 13 amino acids. The CDR3: CASSIGAPSEQYF. CDR3 in DNA: TGTGCCAGCAGTATAGGGGCTCCGTCCGAGCAGTACTTC.

This clonotype was detected a few times. The rearrangement links TRBV18 to TRBJ2-4, with D hard to call. The length of the CDR3 is 17 residues. Germline CDR1 and CDR2: KGHSH and LQKENI. V was trimmed by 2 bases and J by 0 bases, leaving 14 bases between them. The CDR3 coding sequence is TGTGCCAGCTCACCAGGGGATTTAGAACTAGCCAAAAACATTCAGTACTTC. It is translated as CASSPGDLELAKNIQYF.

The CDR3 here is CASNRVGDTQYF. The CDR3 bases are TGTGCCAGCAACCGTGTGGGGGATACGCAGTATTTT. The gene calls are TRBV12-3 or TRBV12-4 and TRBJ2-3, with no clear D. V dropped 7 bases and J dropped 6 bases, with 11 bases sitting between them. This CDR3 contains 12 residues.

J is TRBJ2-7 and V is TRBV7-2; D is tentatively TRBD1 or TRBD2 (5 bases each). The V end was cut by 8 bases, the J end by 2 bases, with 19 bases between. CDR1 is SGHTA and CDR2 is FQGNSA in the germline V gene. This CDR3 spans 15 amino acids. The DNA for the CDR3 is TGTGCCAGCCGTGAGGGGCTCTTTCTCACCTACGAGCAGTACTTC. This codes for CASREGLFLTYEQYF.

Turning to this clonotype: Sequence at one end of the junction differs from germline and may be a read error. V is TRBV5-6 and J is TRBJ2-3; 8 bases fit TRBD1. The germline V gene has CDR1 SGHDT and CDR2 YYEEEE. The CDR3 consists of 15 residues. The CDR3 region is CASSSWTGITDTQYF. The DNA for the CDR3 is TGCGCCAGCAGCTCATGGACAGGGATCACAGATACGCAGTATTTT.

The chain uses TRBV5-1 and TRBJ2-1; D perhaps matches TRBD2 (6 bases). Germline values: CDR1 SGHRS, CDR2 YFSETQ. The CDR3 loop spans 15 amino acids. The germline V and J ends were trimmed by 0 bases and 11 bases, with 18 bases remaining between them. CDR3 loop: CASSLEGGPPGQQFF. The CDR3 region has the DNA TGCGCCAGCAGCTTGGAGGGAGGACCCCCCGGTCAGCAGTTCTTC.

The chain links TRBV29-1 to TRBJ1-2, with D possibly TRBD1 on 5 matching bases. Deletions cut 7 bases from V and 0 bases from J, with 12 bases between. The CDR3 has 13 residues. Germline V gene data show CDR1 as SQVTM and CDR2 as ANQGSEA. CDR3 protein: CSAKGTANYGYTF. Here the CDR3 DNA reads TGCAGCGCCAAAGGGACGGCTAACTATGGCTACACCTTC.

This clonotype was counted a few times. The chain couples TRBV4-2 to TRBJ2-7, with D maybe TRBD1 (5 bases). Germline lookup yields CDR1 LGHNA and CDR2 YNFKEQ. There are 14 residues in the CDR3. Between the trimmed V and J ends, which lost 0 bases and 6 bases, there was a span of 12 bases. CDR3 nucleotides: TGTGCCAGCAGCCAAGAATGGGGCAACCTCGAGCAGTACTTC. It is translated as CASSQEWGNLEQYF.

The chain combines TRBV2 with TRBJ1-1; unclear D gene. V lost 3 bases to trimming and J lost 4 bases, with 12 bases between them. This CDR3 has 14 amino acids. Per germline, CDR1 SNHLY and CDR2 FYNNEI. The CDR3 reads CASSETGRFTEAFF. CDR3 DNA sequence: TGTGCCAGCAGTGAGACGGGTCGATTCACTGAAGCTTTCTTT. Supplemented by reference TRBV2 and TRBJ1-1, the full variable domain reads EPEVTQTPSHQVTQMGQEVILRCVPISNHLYFYWYRQILGQKVEFLVSFYNNEISEKSEIFDDQFSVERPDGSNFTLKIRSTKLEDSAMYFCASSETGRFTEAFFGQGTRLTVV.

The chain is built from TRBV12-3 or TRBV12-4 and TRBJ1-6, with no clear D. V was shortened by 5 bases and J by 9 bases, with 8 bases between the two germline ends. The CDR3 runs to 12 residues. CDR3: CASSDAGSPLHF. The CDR3 nucleotides read TGTGCCAGCAGTGACGCGGGTTCACCCCTCCACTTT.

J is TRBJ1-5 and V is TRBV6-6, with D perhaps TRBD1 (5 bases). Germline loops: CDR1 MNHNY, CDR2 SVGAGI (reference sequence). The germline V and J ends were trimmed by 2 bases and 2 bases, with 10 bases remaining between them. CDR3 length: 15 amino acids. The CDR3 nucleotides read TGTGCCAGCAGTTACGGGGACCGCCGCAATCAGCCCCAGCATTTT. Its protein product is CASSYGDRRNQPQHF.

This rearrangement joins TRBV5-1 to TRBJ2-5; no firm D call. V dropped 2 bases and J dropped 1 base, with 9 bases sitting between them. Germline CDR1 and CDR2: SGHRS and YFSETQ. This CDR3 has 14 amino acids. CDR3 sequence reads: CASSLDASQETQYF. The CDR3, as DNA: TGCGCCAGCAGCTTAGATGCGAGCCAAGAGACCCAGTACTTC.

Only a few counts were recorded for this clonotype. The genes are TRBV4-1 and TRBJ2-7, with 7 bases that match TRBD2. Germline V lookup: CDR1 MGHRA, CDR2 YSYEKL. Trimming at V came to 1 base and at J to 1 base, leaving 4 bases not matched to a gene. The CDR3 is 15 amino acids. This CDR3 is CASSQVWGGSYEQYF. The CDR3 DNA sequence: TGCGCCAGCAGCCAAGTGTGGGGAGGGTCCTACGAGCAGTACTTC.

The V and J genes are TRBV27 and TRBJ2-1; 8 bases are shared with TRBD2. The CDR3 spans 16 residues. J gave up 3 bases and V 0 bases, and 4 bases lay outside the gene matches. Germline loops: CDR1 MNHEY, CDR2 SMNVEV (reference sequence). The DNA of the CDR3 is TGTGCCAGCAGTTTATCGCCGGGACTAGTCTACAATGAGCAGTTCTTC. Protein: CASSLSPGLVYNEQFF.